This TCR beta chain was found in a study of T cell responses to AZD1222 COVID-19 vaccine (dated by TCRdb to about 2021). For the study in its entirety: Because spike-specific TCR depth and breadth did not differ between the two schedules, AZD1222 recipients who got a second dose at roughly 4 weeks were pooled with those who got a second dose at roughly 12 weeks. A total of 233 trial participants underwent TCR sequencing, of whom around 200 received two doses of AZD1222 and about 25 received two doses of the MenACWY control vaccine. Trial participants were enrolled by age into subgroups of 18-55, 56-69 and 70-plus years, and roughly 150, 30 and 60 TCR-sequenced participants, respectively, were included in these subgroups. Paper-wide results and their limitations: Conclusions about previously exposed vaccinees were limited because only a handful of AZD1222 recipients were SARS-CoV-2 seropositive at baseline. Participants were mostly white British, with more females than males. The authors suggested clonal diversity may have been underestimated. The 56-69-year group was small, and its depth increase did not reach significance, likely because of low power. After two AZD1222 doses, spike-specific TCR breadth and depth were significantly higher than at day 0 and than in MenACWY recipients. Nearly half of unique spike-specific TCRs reportedly recognized epitopes outside regions mutated in the B.1.351 and B.1.1.7 variants. No day 14 peak-response samples were available, so repertoires were characterized only after the peak T cell response. The vaccine-associated CD4 TCRs covered the entire spike protein, and the dominant responses fell in regions 160-218 and 743-854.

This sample's time point label indicates: baseline before first vaccination. Vaccinee samples came from UK trials COV001 and COV002, including a single-blind randomized controlled phase 2/3 trial of AZD1222 (ChAdOx1 nCoV-19) in healthy adults. For TCRbeta chain sequencing, PBMC samples from trial participants were taken at day 0 and at day 28 after the second dose. Comment on this clone: Its antigen remains undetermined. No clone much larger than this one lies a single base away; base qualities are absent.

The CDR3 regions of human TCRbeta chains were analyzed by immunosequencing. The paper's data handling went like this. Repertoire TCRs were checked for matches against a reference library of SARS-CoV-2-specific TCRs that had been generated using the MIRA antigen-specificity platform. Breadth was defined as the fraction of unique TCRs that were SARS-CoV-2-associated, and depth was defined as the fraction of total T cells that were SARS-CoV-2-associated. Each spike-specific TCR was assigned to its reactive spike region and to a CD4 or CD8 class using the MIRA data. Log10-transformed breadth and depth values were compared by one-way ANOVA with Sidak's multiple comparisons tests. The immuneACCESS repertoire file appears here via TCRdb, limited to in-frame rearrangements. These files lack a portion of the clones; in checked studies, under half of the deficit traces to unresolved V genes, and the cause of the others is not known. The V and J calls and clone size were taken over from that table, and D and trimming were inferred from the DNA. The sample table shows approximately 110,000 clones, and approximately 83% are seen once. The ten most abundant clones make up around 9.9% of the sample.

Unmatched junction bases come to 6, with V trimmed by 2 bases and J by 7 bases. Based on the germline V gene, the CDR1 and CDR2 sequences are KGHSH and LQKENI. The CDR3 spans 14 residues, from the cysteine through the phenylalanine. Only the CDR3 DNA stays, 42 bases, in frame from base 1. Material: peripheral blood, obtained on day 0 of AZD1222 vaccination. The sequence was collected from an adult in good health. The chain is encoded by TRBV18 joined to TRBJ2-5; 8 central bases correspond to TRBD1. The CDR3 has the sequence CASSPEDRVVTQYF. The nucleotides read TGTGCCAGCTCACCAGAGGACAGGGTTGTGACCCAGTACTTC.